The 28 T cell receptor beta chains presented below share a single source sample, sequenced in a study of shared clonotypes between healthy human individuals. Only in-frame clones appear in the TCRdb table, and some are missing; sequencing was by immunoSEQ multiplex PCR. The sample contains approximately 100,000 clones, just over 65% of which appear only once. The sequencing input was memory CD8+ T cells sorted from blood. Subset in this sample: CD45RO+ cells pooled with CCR7-negative TemRA cells. These receptors came from a woman aged 25-40 years in good health.

This clone was detected ten times or more. The chain carries TRBV25-1 and TRBJ1-3; no reliable D call. The CDR3 has 13 amino acids. Trimming removed 3 bases at V and 2 bases at J, with 5 bases between. The germline gives CDR1 MGHDK, CDR2 SYGVNS. The CDR3 reads CASSESTGNTIYF. The DNA for the CDR3 is TGTGCCAGCAGTGAGAGTACTGGAAACACCATATATTTT.

The rearrangement uses TRBV5-1 and TRBJ2-7; D might be TRBD2 (5 bases). Germline CDR1 and CDR2: SGHRS and YFSETQ. V gave up 2 bases and J gave up 3 bases, with 15 bases separating them. CDR3 length: 15 amino acids. CDR3 in amino acids: CASSFRWAGGYEQYF. CDR3 coding DNA: TGCGCCAGCAGCTTTAGATGGGCGGGTGGCTACGAGCAGTACTTC. Combining the CDR3 with reference TRBV5-1 and TRBJ2-7 gives the whole variable domain KAGVTQTPRYLIKTRGQQVTLSCSPISGHRSVSWYQQTPGQGLQFLFEYFSETQRNKGNFPGRFSGRQFSNSRSEMNVSTLELGDSALYLCASSFRWAGGYEQYFGPGTRLTVT.

This clone was seen a handful of times. The chain couples TRBV25-1 to TRBJ2-1; 11 nucleotides align to TRBD2. This CDR3 contains 14 residues. Germline V CDR1 and CDR2: MGHDK, SYGVNS. V dropped 5 bases and J dropped 9; count of bases not matched to a gene: 6. The CDR3 protein is CASSLAGGKAEQFF. CDR3 DNA sequence: TGTGCCAGCAGTCTAGCGGGAGGCAAGGCTGAGCAGTTCTTC.

This chain links TRBV25-1 with TRBJ1-1; tentatively, D is TRBD1 (5 bases). CDR3 length equals 13 residues. V was trimmed by 8 bases and J by 1 base, leaving 11 bases between them. Germline lookup yields CDR1 MGHDK and CDR2 SYGVNS. The CDR3 is CASEGRPNTEAFF. The CDR3 region has the DNA TGTGCCAGCGAGGGGCGGCCGAACACTGAAGCTTTCTTT.

V gene TRBV6-5 combines with J gene TRBJ2-5, with D perhaps TRBD2 (5 bases). Germline CDR1 is MNHEY and CDR2 is SVGAGI. V was shortened by 8 bases and J by 5 bases, with 9 bases between the two germline ends. The CDR3 covers 11 residues. The CDR3 here is CASGSGETQYF. The CDR3 bases are TGTGCCAGCGGTTCGGGGGAGACCCAGTACTTC.

This clone occurred once. V usage is TRBV2 and J usage is TRBJ2-1; 9 bases fit TRBD2. This CDR3 spans 15 amino acids. With 2 bases clipped from V and 9 bases from J, the junction kept 8 bases outside the gene matches. CDR1 is SNHLY and CDR2 is FYNNEI in the germline V gene. The CDR3 protein is CASSERAGGPGEQFF. The CDR3 region has the DNA TGTGCCAGCAGTGAACGTGCGGGAGGGCCGGGTGAGCAGTTCTTC.

The genes are TRBV6-5 and TRBJ2-6; D ambiguous. Germline CDR1 and CDR2: MNHEY and SVGAGI. The CDR3 loop spans 15 amino acids. Trimming left V 6 bases short and J 0 bases short, with 9 bases between. The CDR3 coding sequence is TGTGCCAGCAGCCGAGATCTCTCTGGGGCCAACGTCCTGACTTTC. Translated, it gives CASSRDLSGANVLTF.

This chain joins TRBV7-3 and TRBJ2-7; no firm D call. There are 15 residues in the CDR3. Deletions cut 2 bases from V and 0 bases from J, with 11 bases between. Germline lookup yields CDR1 SGHTA and CDR2 FQGTGA. The DNA of the CDR3 is TGTGCCAGCAGCTTACACGGCTACAGCTCCTACGAGCAGTACTTC. It specifies CASSLHGYSSYEQYF.

The chain carries TRBV5-1 and TRBJ2-7; D not certain. Trimming left V 0 bases short and J 2 bases short, with 6 bases between. CDR1 and CDR2 from the germline V gene are SGHRS and YFSETQ. The CDR3 runs 13 residues. The CDR3 region is CASSLENAYEQYF. CDR3 coding DNA: TGCGCCAGCAGCTTGGAGAATGCCTACGAGCAGTACTTC.

This clone was found a few times. This chain joins TRBV11-2 and TRBJ2-7; 7 bases align to TRBD1. With V trimmed by 3 bases and J by 0 bases, 8 bases remained unmatched. The CDR3 covers 16 residues. Germline-derived CDR1 and CDR2 are SGHAT and FQNNGV. The chain's CDR3 is CASSLGDRVGSYEQYF. Here the CDR3 DNA reads TGTGCCAGCAGCTTGGGCGACAGGGTGGGCTCCTACGAGCAGTACTTC.

The J gene is TRBJ2-7, the V gene TRBV2; D unresolved. This CDR3 contains 15 residues. Trimming removed 2 bases from V and 0 bases from J, with 11 bases in between. Germline CDR1 SNHLY, CDR2 FYNNEI. The CDR3 sequence is CASSERSASSYEQYF. The CDR3 nucleotides are TGTGCCAGCAGTGAAAGGTCAGCTAGCTCCTACGAGCAGTACTTC.

CDR3 sequence: CASNWLGNTEAFF. Written as DNA, the CDR3 is TGTGCCAGTAATTGGCTGGGGAACACTGAAGCTTTCTTT. This chain joins TRBV19 and TRBJ1-1; D is undetermined. The length of the CDR3 is 13 residues. Trimming pared 7 bases from V and 1 base from J, leaving 10 bases between. Germline CDR1 reads LNHDA; CDR2 reads SQIVND (reference sequence).

This clone occurred a few times. The chain uses TRBV9 and TRBJ2-7; 7 bases agree with TRBD1. CDR3 length equals 14 residues. V dropped 3 bases and J dropped 2; count of bases not matched to a gene: 5. The germline gives CDR1 SGDLS, CDR2 YYNGEE. CDR3 DNA sequence: TGTGCCAGCAGCGCGACAGGGTCGGCCTACGAGCAGTACTTC. It specifies CASSATGSAYEQYF.

There are many counts of this clone. This chain connects TRBV28 to TRBJ1-2, with a weak D call TRBD1 (6 bases). This CDR3 region has 16 residues. The V and J ends lost 5 bases and 5 bases respectively, with 21 bases between them. The germline V gene has CDR1 MDHEN and CDR2 SYDVKM. CDR3 sequence reads: CASSPTRTDLFYGYTF. The CDR3 DNA sequence: TGTGCCAGCAGTCCAACCCGGACAGACCTCTTTTATGGCTACACCTTC.

This chain links TRBV27 with TRBJ1-1; D might be TRBD1 (6 bases). With 6 bases removed from V and 1 base from J, the gap between germline ends came to 15 bases. The germline CDR1 and CDR2 sequences are MNHEY and SMNVEV (reference sequence). The CDR3 loop spans 15 amino acids. CDR3 loop: CASSLKRGTNTEAFF. CDR3 bases: TGTGCCAGCAGCTTGAAGAGGGGGACGAACACTGAAGCTTTCTTT.

The sample holds a few counts of this clone. This sequence joins TRBV4-2 and TRBJ2-4, with 14 bases aligning to TRBD2. The CDR3 consists of 17 residues. With V trimmed by 2 bases and J by 4 bases, 4 bases remained unmatched. The germline CDR1 and CDR2 sequences are LGHNA and YNFKEQ. The CDR3 here is CASSQTWTSGGKNIQYF. The CDR3 region has the DNA TGTGCCAGCAGCCAAACTTGGACTAGCGGGGGGAAAAACATTCAGTACTTC.

This clone occurred once. V usage is TRBV4-2 and J usage is TRBJ2-7; possibly TRBD1 or TRBD2 for D (5 bases each). The CDR3 is 13 amino acids. Germline V gives CDR1 LGHNA, CDR2 YNFKEQ. Trimming shortened V by 1 base and J by 6 bases, and 10 bases separated the two germline ends. CDR3 nucleotide sequence: TGTGCCAGCAGCCAAGGGGGGAAGATCGAGCAGTACTTC. It encodes CASSQGGKIEQYF.

The V gene is TRBV11-2, the J gene TRBJ2-3; 7 nucleotides match TRBD2. The CDR3 contains 16 residues. Losses at the gene ends were 1 base for V and 0 bases for J; bases not matched to a gene: 4. Germline lookup yields CDR1 SGHAT and CDR2 FQNNGV. The CDR3 here is CASSLGGSGSTDTQYF. CDR3 in DNA: TGTGCCAGCAGCTTAGGAGGTAGCGGGAGCACAGATACGCAGTATTTT.

This chain joins TRBV10-3 and TRBJ2-1, with 8 bases matching TRBD1. The CDR3 covers 15 residues. Germline V CDR1 and CDR2: ENHRY, SYGVKD. V lost 1 base and J lost 6; bases outside the gene matches: 5. The DNA of the CDR3 is TGTGCCATCAGTGAGTGGGAGACAGGGGCCAATGAGCAGTTCTTC. Its protein product is CAISEWETGANEQFF.

DNA for the CDR3: TGTGCCATCAGTGAGGCAGGGCAAACCTATGGCTACACCTTC. Translation gives CAISEAGQTYGYTF. The chain carries TRBV10-3 and TRBJ1-2; D possibly corresponds to TRBD1 (5 bases). V lost 2 bases, J lost 4 bases, and 11 bases lay in between. The germline V gene encodes CDR1 ENHRY and CDR2 SYGVKD. The CDR3 length is 14 residues.

The chain has TRBV25-1 and TRBJ2-5; D not certain. Judging by the DNA end, TRBJ2-7 fits better; the J call may be wrong. Looked up from germline, CDR1 is MGHDK and CDR2 is SYGVNS. The CDR3 extends over 12 amino acids. CDR3 nucleotide sequence: TGTGCCAGCAGTGATCTCCTCCACGAGCAGTACTTC. Translating it yields CASSDLLHEQYF.

V is TRBV28 and J is TRBJ1-5; possibly TRBD1 for D (5 bases). CDR1 MDHEN and CDR2 SYDVKM come from the germline V gene. CDR3 length equals 17 residues. V was shortened by 3 bases and J by 4 bases, with 19 bases between the two germline ends. The CDR3, as DNA: TGTGCCAGCAGTTTGACCTTAGGGGATTACACGAATCAGCCCCAGCATTTT. As protein: CASSLTLGDYTNQPQHF.

The chain combines TRBV11-2 with TRBJ2-1; maybe TRBD2 (5 bases). This CDR3 has 13 residues. The germline V gene encodes CDR1 SGHAT and CDR2 FQNNGV. The V gene lost 5 bases and the J gene lost 4 bases, with 9 bases spanning the gap. The CDR3 DNA is TGTGCCAGCAGCCCCGGGGAGTACAATGAGCAGTTCTTC. As protein: CASSPGEYNEQFF.

This clone was counted a single time. The chain is built from TRBV4-2 and TRBJ2-7; 9 bases match TRBD1. The CDR3 length is 18 residues. From germline, CDR1 is LGHNA and CDR2 YNFKEQ. The ends lost 3 bases at V and 1 base at J; junction bases unmatched: 13. CDR3 DNA sequence: TGTGCCAGCAGCCAGGGGTATTTCCGGGACAGGGTTTCCTACGAGCAGTACTTC. Its translation is CASSQGYFRDRVSYEQYF.

The genes are TRBV28 and TRBJ1-3; 8 positions agree with TRBD1. Per the germline V gene, CDR1 is MDHEN and CDR2 is SYDVKM. V was pared by 4 bases and J by 0 bases, with 14 bases of the junction left unmatched. CDR3 length: 19 amino acids. The CDR3 DNA reads TGTGCCAGCAGTTCCCCCCAATGGACAGGGCCAAACTCTGGAAACACCATATATTTT. This translates into CASSSPQWTGPNSGNTIYF. Looking up the rest from reference TRBV28 and TRBJ1-3 gives the full variable domain: DVKVTQSSRYLVKRTGEKVFLECVQDMDHENMFWYRQDPGLGLRLIYFSYDVKMKEKGDIPEGYSVSREKKERFSLILESASTNQTSMYLCASSSPQWTGPNSGNTIYFGEGSWLTVV.

The rearrangement joins TRBV27 to TRBJ2-1; D is ambiguous. Trimming stripped 1 base from V and 0 bases from J, with 13 bases between. This CDR3 comprises 17 residues. Germline CDR1 MNHEY, CDR2 SMNVEV (reference sequence). This CDR3 reads CASSLYDPSSSYNEQFF. In DNA, the CDR3 is TGTGCCAGCAGTTTATACGATCCATCGTCCTCCTACAATGAGCAGTTCTTC.

The chain joins TRBV10-3 to TRBJ2-1; tentatively, D is TRBD2 (6 bases). With 6 bases removed from V and 4 bases from J, the gap between germline ends came to 22 bases. This CDR3 has 17 residues. CDR1 ENHRY and CDR2 SYGVKD come from the germline V gene. The CDR3 region is CAISGRPRLDDYNEQFF. The CDR3 DNA sequence: TGTGCCATCAGCGGTCGCCCCAGACTAGATGATTACAATGAGCAGTTCTTC.

The chain recombines TRBV15 with TRBJ2-7; 8 bases align to TRBD2. Germline loops: CDR1 LNHNV, CDR2 YYDKDF (reference sequence). The V segment lost 0 bases and the J segment 1 base; nucleotides outside the gene matches: 2. CDR3 length equals 15 residues. The CDR3 is CATSREAGDSYEQYF. The CDR3 coding sequence is TGTGCCACCAGCAGAGAAGCGGGAGATTCCTACGAGCAGTACTTC.